This T cell receptor (beta chain) was retrieved from a study of blood T cell repertoires in COVID-19. Study overall: Researchers got acute and convalescent COVID-19 samples from the United States, Italy and Spain. T cells, B-cell-depleted T cells, or PBMCs provided the cDNA or gDNA that served as material.

Germline-derived CDR1 and CDR2 are SQVTM and ANQGSEA. This CDR3 has 14 amino acids. The V gene end was trimmed by 7 bases and the J gene end by 0 bases; junction bases not matched to a gene: 5. In the authors' methods: Reference gene primers were amplified, and this amplification served to estimate nucleated cell counts. Libraries were prepared by immunoSEQ multiplex PCR; TCRdb keeps only in-frame clonotypes and omits some of them. The V and J calls and clone size are taken from that table; D and trimming were inferred from the DNA. Seen here are around 46,000 clones, roughly nine tenths observed once, and the top ten hold around 5%.

The receptor was derived from a man in his forties with active COVID-19. The chain joins TRBV29-1 to TRBJ1-3, with 8 bases fitting TRBD1. The sample was peripheral blood. In DNA form, the CDR3 reads TGCAGCGCCGGGACAGGACTCTCTGGAAACACCATATATTTT. It is translated as CSAGTGLSGNTIYF.